This passage covers 30 T cell receptor beta chains from one sample sequenced in a study of response to subunit inactivated influenza vaccine. TCRdb passed the RT-PCR reads through MiXCR, listing each CDR3 protein once. The data show 550,000 to 800,000 distinct CDR3 sequences, around 13% seen once. The sequencing here drew on PBMCs from blood, taken roughly 2 weeks before vaccination. The receptors were gathered from a man in his forties or fifties who received an inactivated influenza vaccine.

The chain uses TRBV7-2 and TRBJ2-3, with D perhaps being TRBD1 or TRBD2 (5 bases each). CDR3 length: 18 amino acids. V was pared by 0 bases and J by 6 bases, with 22 bases between. CDR1 is SGHTA and CDR2 is FQGNSA in the germline V gene. Here the CDR3 reads CASSLASFTLGDQDTQYF. In DNA form, the CDR3 reads TGTGCCAGCAGCTTAGCCTCGTTTACGTTGGGGGACCAGGATACGCAGTATTTT.

This clonotype was seen a handful of times. V gene TRBV3-1 combines with J gene TRBJ2-4; 7 bases map to TRBD2. With V trimmed by 2 bases and J by 0 bases, 10 bases remained unmatched. Germline assignment: CDR1 LGHDT and CDR2 YNNKEL (reference sequence). There are 18 residues in the CDR3. CDR3 DNA: TGTGCCAGCAGCCAACGAACCCCGGGGGGAGGAGCCAAAAACATTCAGTACTTC. It translates to CASSQRTPGGGAKNIQYF.

This clonotype was detected a few times. The gene calls are TRBV6-2 or TRBV6-3 and TRBJ2-1, with D possibly matching TRBD1 (6 bases). The CDR3 spans 17 residues. Germline loops: CDR1 MNHEY, CDR2 SVGEGT. The V end lost 0 bases, the J end lost 0 bases, and 12 bases lay between the germline ends. CDR3 loop: CASSYSMDRSSYNEQFF. The DNA for the CDR3 is TGTGCCAGCAGTTACTCGATGGACAGAAGCTCCTACAATGAGCAGTTCTTC.

This clonotype appeared a few times. The chain carries TRBV20-1 and TRBJ2-5; 7 nucleotides agree with TRBD2. This CDR3 is 15 amino acids long. Looked up from germline, CDR1 is DFQATT and CDR2 is SNEGSKA (reference sequence). J was trimmed by 5 bases and V by 1 base; bases with no gene match: 10. The CDR3 bases are TGCAGTGCTAGAGTTGGGGGGGGGTTACGGGAGACCCAGTACTTC. It specifies CSARVGGGLRETQYF.

This chain uses TRBV3-1 with TRBJ2-1; no clear D. The germline gives CDR1 LGHDT, CDR2 YNNKEL (reference sequence). V was clipped by 1 base and J by 7 bases, with 17 bases between them. The CDR3 contains 16 residues. The CDR3 is CASSQGGNFPRNEQFF. CDR3 sequence (DNA): TGTGCCAGCAGCCAAGGGGGAAACTTCCCGCGGAATGAGCAGTTCTTC.

There are many counts of this clonotype. J is TRBJ2-2 and V is TRBV12-3 or TRBV12-4; TRBD1 matches 8 bases. With V trimmed by 1 base and J by 4 bases, 2 bases remained unmatched. CDR3 length: 15 residues. As DNA, the CDR3 is TGTGCCAGCAGTTTAGGGACAGGGAGCACCGGGGAGCTGTTTTTT. This sequence encodes CASSLGTGSTGELFF.

This chain uses TRBV28 with TRBJ1-4, with 11 bases aligning to TRBD1. Germline V gives CDR1 MDHEN, CDR2 SYDVKM. The V segment lost 6 bases and the J segment 8 bases; nucleotides outside the gene matches: 8. The CDR3 consists of 15 residues. The CDR3 DNA is TGTGCCAGCAGCTCTGGACAGGGGGCCCGAGAAAAACTGTTTTTT. Protein sequence: CASSSGQGAREKLFF.

This clonotype was recorded many times. The V and J genes are TRBV5-1 and TRBJ2-7; no clear D. CDR3 length: 14 amino acids. The germline gives CDR1 SGHRS, CDR2 YFSETQ. Trimming cost V 5 bases and J 2 bases, with 14 bases left between them. Here the CDR3 reads CASRPIPETYEQYF. CDR3 in DNA: TGCGCCAGCAGACCCATTCCAGAGACCTACGAGCAGTACTTC.

The sample holds a few counts of this clonotype. The rearrangement joins TRBV10-3 to TRBJ2-1, with D possibly matching TRBD2 (6 bases). With 11 bases removed from V and 2 bases from J, the gap between germline ends came to 16 bases. Germline loops: CDR1 ENHRY, CDR2 SYGVKD. The length of the CDR3 is 14 residues. In DNA form, the CDR3 reads TGTGCCGTCCGCGGGGAAGGCACCTACAATGAGCAGTTCTTC. Its translation: CAVRGEGTYNEQFF.

This clonotype was seen ten or more times. The chain couples TRBV6-1 to TRBJ2-2; 9 positions agree with TRBD2. The V and J ends lost 5 bases and 6 bases, in that order; junction bases with no gene match: 7. The CDR3 extends over 15 amino acids. Looked up from germline, CDR1 is MNHNS and CDR2 is SASEGT. Written as DNA, the CDR3 is TGTGCCAGCAGTCCTTATAGCGGGGGTGCCGGGGAGCTGTTTTTT. Its protein product is CASSPYSGGAGELFF.

This clonotype has only a few counts. The chain recombines TRBV7-2 with TRBJ1-1; no clear D. Germline-derived CDR1 and CDR2 are SGHTA and FQGNSA. Trimming took 3 bases from V and 1 from J, leaving 12 bases between them. CDR3 length: 15 amino acids. CDR3 protein: CASSLVRLSNTEAFF. The CDR3 nucleotides read TGTGCCAGCAGCTTGGTTCGGCTATCGAACACTGAAGCTTTCTTT.

The chain is built from TRBV28 and TRBJ2-5; D may be TRBD1 (6 bases). Trimming pared 7 bases from V and 2 bases from J, leaving 17 bases between. In germline, CDR1 is MDHEN, CDR2 SYDVKM. This CDR3 is built from 15 residues. The CDR3 DNA reads as TGTGCCAGCACCCAAGCAGGGGCAGGACAAGAGACCCAGTACTTC. Its translation: CASTQAGAGQETQYF.

The chain carries TRBV7-9 and TRBJ1-2; 7 bases are shared with TRBD1. This CDR3 is 13 amino acids long. The germline gives CDR1 SEHNR, CDR2 FQNEAQ (reference sequence). The V and J ends lost 6 bases and 4 bases, in that order; junction bases with no gene match: 5. This CDR3 is CASRSPGGYGYTF. In DNA form, the CDR3 reads TGTGCCAGCAGATCCCCAGGGGGCTATGGCTACACCTTC. The whole variable domain, filled in from reference TRBV7-9 and TRBJ1-2, reads DTGVSQNPRHKITKRGQNVTFRCDPISEHNRLYWYRQTLGQGPEFLTYFQNEAQLEKSRLLSDRFSAERPKGSFSTLEIQRTEQGDSAMYLCASRSPGGYGYTFGSGTRLTVV.

The genes are TRBV7-9 and TRBJ1-1, with D hard to call. Trimming shortened V by 6 bases and J by 1 base, and 9 bases separated the two germline ends. The CDR3 covers 13 residues. Germline V gene lookup returns CDR1 SEHNR and CDR2 FQNEAQ (reference sequence). For the CDR3, the DNA is TGTGCCAGCAGGGTTTTTTCGAACACTGAAGCTTTCTTT. Translated: CASRVFSNTEAFF.

This clonotype was detected many times. This chain connects TRBV18 to TRBJ1-5; a possible D gene is TRBD1 (5 bases). V dropped 1 base and J dropped 4 bases, with 11 bases sitting between them. The CDR3 has 15 residues. Looked up from germline, CDR1 is KGHSH and CDR2 is LQKENI. This CDR3 is CASSPRGTPNQPQHF. CDR3 nucleotides: TGTGCCAGCTCACCACGGGGGACCCCGAATCAGCCCCAGCATTTT.

This clonotype occurred many times. The chain joins TRBV7-9 to TRBJ2-1; a possible D gene is TRBD1 (6 bases). Germline-derived CDR1 and CDR2 are SEHNR and FQNEAQ (reference sequence). The germline V and J ends were trimmed by 6 bases and 4 bases, with 16 bases remaining between them. The CDR3 sequence is 15 residues long. DNA of the CDR3: TGTGCCAGCAGGTTTCTGGGGGCCGTATACAATGAGCAGTTCTTC. Protein sequence: CASRFLGAVYNEQFF. Combining the CDR3 with reference TRBV7-9 and TRBJ2-1 gives the whole variable domain DTGVSQNPRHKITKRGQNVTFRCDPISEHNRLYWYRQTLGQGPEFLTYFQNEAQLEKSRLLSDRFSAERPKGSFSTLEIQRTEQGDSAMYLCASRFLGAVYNEQFFGPGTRLTVL.

This clonotype was observed many times. The V gene is TRBV6-1, the J gene TRBJ2-3; D gene unclear. Trimming shortened V by 5 bases and J by 11 bases, and 20 bases separated the two germline ends. Germline V CDR1 and CDR2: MNHNS, SASEGT. CDR3 length equals 14 residues. The DNA for the CDR3 is TGTGCCAGCAGTCCCCTCTCCTCTAGGGAAATGCAGTATTTT. Residues: CASSPLSSREMQYF.

This chain joins TRBV6-4 and TRBJ2-7; TRBD1 might be the D (6 bases). This CDR3 is built from 19 residues. V lost 5 bases and J 0 bases, leaving 26 bases between the germline ends. CDR1 and CDR2 (germline): MRHNA, SNTAGT. The DNA for the CDR3 is TGTGCCAGCAGTTTCCCCCATAAGGGGAAGAGAGGGGGCTCCTACGAGCAGTACTTC. Residues: CASSFPHKGKRGGSYEQYF.

CDR3 bases: TGTGCCAGCAGTTACTCTCTGTTCCGGGACAGGGGAGGCGAGCAGTACTTC. Residues: CASSYSLFRDRGGEQYF. The V call is TRBV6-5, the J call TRBJ2-7, with 10 bases lining up with TRBD1. Germline V gives CDR1 MNHEY, CDR2 SVGAGI. V gave up 0 bases and J gave up 6 bases; unmatched junction bases: 11. The CDR3 is 17 residues long.

This rearrangement joins TRBV20-1 to TRBJ2-1, with TRBD2 matching 8 bases. Losses at the gene ends were 4 bases for V and 2 bases for J; bases not matched to a gene: 10. CDR1 and CDR2 (germline): DFQATT, SNEGSKA (reference sequence). The CDR3 has 16 residues. The CDR3 reads CSATDRAGGAYNEQFF. CDR3 bases: TGCAGTGCTACTGACCGGGCGGGGGGCGCCTACAATGAGCAGTTCTTC.

The chain uses TRBV20-1 and TRBJ1-1; maybe TRBD1 (5 bases). V lost 1 base and J 0 bases, leaving 9 bases between the germline ends. The CDR3 has 14 amino acids. CDR1 and CDR2 (germline): DFQATT, SNEGSKA (reference sequence). The CDR3 spells CSARVGGMNTEAFF. CDR3 bases: TGCAGTGCTAGAGTGGGGGGGATGAACACTGAAGCTTTCTTT.

The gene calls are TRBV7-9 and TRBJ2-4; 7 bases line up with TRBD1. Germline CDR1 is SEHNR and CDR2 is FQNEAQ (reference sequence). This CDR3 comprises 14 residues. The junction had 6 bases not matched to a gene; V was cut back by 5 bases and J by 5 bases. The CDR3 nucleotides are TGTGCCAGCAGCAGAGGGACAGACGAAAACATTCAGTACTTC. Amino acids: CASSRGTDENIQYF. Supplemented by reference TRBV7-9 and TRBJ2-4, the full variable domain reads DTGVSQNPRHKITKRGQNVTFRCDPISEHNRLYWYRQTLGQGPEFLTYFQNEAQLEKSRLLSDRFSAERPKGSFSTLEIQRTEQGDSAMYLCASSRGTDENIQYFGAGTRLSVL.

This clonotype occurred a few times. This chain uses TRBV6-2 or TRBV6-3 with TRBJ1-2; no definite D call. This CDR3 region has 14 residues. The V end lost 6 bases, the J end lost 5 bases, and 16 bases lay between the germline ends. Germline V gene sequence: CDR1 MNHEY, CDR2 SVGEGT. CDR3 bases: TGTGCCAGCAGGCCTCACACCCGGGAGTATGGCTACACCTTC. Its protein product is CASRPHTREYGYTF.

This clonotype turned up a few times. The gene calls are TRBV5-5 and TRBJ1-5, with D hard to call. Germline V gene sequence: CDR1 SGHKS, CDR2 YYEKEE (reference sequence). V lost 4 bases to trimming and J lost 0 bases, with 17 bases between them. There are 17 residues in the CDR3. CDR3 loop: CASSPRAAVLSNQPQHF. The CDR3 region has the DNA TGTGCCAGCAGCCCCCGGGCGGCAGTCCTTAGCAATCAGCCCCAGCATTTT.

The chain is built from TRBV12-3 or TRBV12-4 and TRBJ2-5; D might be TRBD1 (6 bases). The CDR3 runs 16 residues. Trimming removed 1 base from V and 0 bases from J, with 12 bases in between. The CDR3 region has the DNA TGTGCCAGCAGTTTAGGCACCGACAGGTACCAAGAGACCCAGTACTTC. Translating it yields CASSLGTDRYQETQYF.

This sequence joins TRBV20-1 and TRBJ2-4; no firm D call. With 6 bases removed from V and 2 bases from J, the gap between germline ends came to 11 bases. The CDR3 spans 13 residues. Germline CDR1 DFQATT, CDR2 SNEGSKA (reference sequence). As DNA, the CDR3 is TGCAGTGCATCCGCCTTAACCAAAAACATTCAGTACTTC. Its protein product is CSASALTKNIQYF.

The table lists this clonotype with a few counts. The chain couples TRBV5-1 to TRBJ2-2; the D is unclear. Trimming stripped 5 bases from V and 12 bases from J, with 14 bases between. This CDR3 region has 12 residues. Germline CDR1 reads SGHRS; CDR2 reads YFSETQ. CDR3 region: CASSFDLGQLFF. CDR3 coding DNA: TGCGCCAGCAGTTTCGACCTAGGACAGCTGTTTTTT. Looking up the rest from reference TRBV5-1 and TRBJ2-2 gives the full variable domain: KAGVTQTPRYLIKTRGQQVTLSCSPISGHRSVSWYQQTPGQGLQFLFEYFSETQRNKGNFPGRFSGRQFSNSRSEMNVSTLELGDSALYLCASSFDLGQLFFGEGSRLTVL.

V usage is TRBV5-1 and J usage is TRBJ2-7; TRBD1 matches 10 bases. The ends lost 2 bases at V and 2 bases at J; junction bases unmatched: 4. Per germline, CDR1 SGHRS and CDR2 YFSETQ. The CDR3 sequence is 15 residues long. This CDR3 is CASSFLGTGAYEQYF. In nucleotides, the CDR3 is TGCGCCAGCAGCTTTCTCGGGACAGGGGCCTACGAGCAGTACTTC.

This clonotype was recorded a few times. The rearrangement joins TRBV4-1 to TRBJ2-7, with a possible D match to TRBD2 (5 bases). Trimming shortened V by 4 bases and J by 7 bases, and 14 bases separated the two germline ends. The CDR3 totals 13 residues. Germline values: CDR1 MGHRA, CDR2 YSYEKL. The CDR3 sequence is CASSPSRIGEQYF. CDR3 bases: TGCGCCAGCAGCCCTAGCCGAATTGGGGAGCAGTACTTC.

The chain links TRBV29-1 to TRBJ2-7; D gene uncertain. The CDR3 covers 13 residues. V lost 4 bases to trimming and J lost 2 bases, with 12 bases between them. The germline CDR1 and CDR2 sequences are SQVTM and ANQGSEA. The CDR3 reads CSVAINNAYEQYF. CDR3 DNA: TGCAGCGTTGCTATAAACAACGCCTACGAGCAGTACTTC.